This entry lists 27 T cell receptor beta chains sequenced from one sample in a study of human T cells and chemical hapten exposure. Time point defined: pre-sensitization, week 0. Treatment given: therapeutic diphenylcyclopropenone sensitization with weekly scalp DPC. Via MiXCR, TCRdb re-called the RACE reads, giving one row per CDR3 protein. This table holds fewer than 300,000 distinct CDR3 sequences, approximately 8.6% found once. This specimen consisted of whole blood, obtained in connection with sensitization to the hapten diphenylcyclopropenone (DPC). These receptors all stem from a middle-aged woman with alopecia areata. Some clones in this sample may be carry-over from other donors' samples.

The chain's CDR3 is CASSLQVASTDTQYF. In DNA, the CDR3 is TGTGCCAGCAGCTTACAGGTTGCTAGCACAGATACGCAGTATTTT. The gene calls are TRBV7-2 and TRBJ2-3; D not certain. Trimming removed 2 bases from V and 0 bases from J, with 9 bases in between. CDR1 is SGHTA and CDR2 is FQGNSA in the germline V gene. CDR3 length: 15 amino acids.

Only a few counts were recorded for this clonotype. V and J are TRBV20-1 and TRBJ2-7; TRBD2 aligns across 11 bases. CDR3 length: 19 amino acids. CDR1 and CDR2 from the germline V gene are DFQATT and SNEGSKA (reference sequence). J lost 1 base, V lost 6 bases, and 20 bases had no gene match. The CDR3 sequence is CSARKTGLAVGRPSYEQYF. The CDR3 bases are TGCAGTGCCCGGAAGACGGGACTAGCGGTTGGAAGACCTTCCTACGAGCAGTACTTC.

This clonotype was detected a few times. V gene TRBV10-3 combines with J gene TRBJ2-1, with 10 positions matching TRBD2. The CDR3 sequence is 16 residues long. The ends lost 4 bases at V and 8 bases at J; junction bases unmatched: 11. Germline values: CDR1 ENHRY, CDR2 SYGVKD. The CDR3 nucleotides read TGTGCCATCAGTGTCGACAGCGGGAGGGCCGAGGATGAGCAGTTCTTC. Its translation: CAISVDSGRAEDEQFF.

The chain has TRBV5-5 and TRBJ1-5; D is unresolved. V gave up 3 bases and J gave up 0 bases, with 10 bases separating them. This CDR3 region has 15 residues. Germline V gene sequence: CDR1 SGHKS, CDR2 YYEKEE (reference sequence). CDR3 loop: CASSSHYLSNQPQHF. The CDR3 region has the DNA TGTGCCAGCAGCTCCCACTACCTTAGCAATCAGCCCCAGCATTTT.

This clonotype has a handful of counts. The genes are TRBV7-2 and TRBJ2-7, with TRBD2 identical over 10 bases. The CDR3 loop spans 15 amino acids. J was trimmed by 6 bases and V by 4 bases; bases with no gene match: 9. Germline V gene data show CDR1 as SGHTA and CDR2 as FQGNSA. CDR3 amino acids: CASSSMSAGGLEQYF. CDR3 coding DNA: TGTGCCAGCAGCTCTATGTCAGCGGGAGGGCTCGAGCAGTACTTC.

V usage is TRBV4-2 and J usage is TRBJ2-7; TRBD2 matches 10 bases. Germline values: CDR1 LGHNA, CDR2 YNFKEQ. The CDR3 contains 16 residues. Trimming at V came to 0 bases and at J to 4 bases, leaving 6 bases not matched to a gene. The CDR3 DNA follows: TGTGCCAGCAGCCAAGAAGTAACTAGCGGGATGTACGAGCAGTACTTC. Translated, it gives CASSQEVTSGMYEQYF.

This clonotype was seen many times. The chain is built from TRBV6-5 and TRBJ1-6, with D possibly TRBD1 on 5 matching bases. The CDR3 totals 15 residues. Trimming took 0 bases from V and 10 from J, leaving 13 bases between them. In germline, CDR1 is MNHEY, CDR2 SVGAGI. The CDR3 coding sequence is TGTGCCAGCAGTTACTCGAGGTGGAGGGGATCACCCCTCCACTTT. This encodes CASSYSRWRGSPLHF.

This clonotype was seen more than once but under ten times. This chain links TRBV6-2 or TRBV6-3 with TRBJ2-7; either TRBD1 or TRBD2 may supply D (6 bases each). The V end lost 5 bases, the J end lost 3 bases, and 20 bases lay between the germline ends. The CDR3 sequence is 16 residues long. Per the germline V gene, CDR1 is MNHEY and CDR2 is SVGEGT. The CDR3 region is CASSPRFSRGVYEQYF. In DNA form, the CDR3 reads TGTGCCAGCAGTCCCCGCTTCTCGAGGGGGGTCTACGAGCAGTACTTC.

This chain joins TRBV7-8 and TRBJ2-2, with D unresolved. This CDR3 has 14 residues. The germline V and J ends were trimmed by 6 bases and 4 bases, with 12 bases remaining between them. The V gene's germline CDR1 is SGHVS and CDR2 FQNEAQ. CDR3 sequence (DNA): TGTGCCAGCAGTATGATGAGCCTCACCGGGGAGCTGTTTTTT. Translating it yields CASSMMSLTGELFF.

V usage is TRBV20-1 and J usage is TRBJ2-3; TRBD1 is a possible D gene (6 bases). The length of the CDR3 is 13 residues. Germline assignment: CDR1 DFQATT and CDR2 SNEGSKA (reference sequence). With 4 bases removed from V and 2 bases from J, the gap between germline ends came to 10 bases. This chain's CDR3 is CSANGQFTDTQYF. The CDR3 DNA reads as TGCAGTGCTAACGGACAGTTCACAGATACGCAGTATTTT.

The chain carries TRBV5-1 and TRBJ2-1; 11 positions agree with TRBD1. The CDR3 has 14 residues. The germline CDR1 and CDR2 sequences are SGHRS and YFSETQ. V shed 7 bases and J 5 bases; nucleotides not matched to a gene: 5. The CDR3 protein is CASGGQGADNEQFF. CDR3 in DNA: TGCGCCAGCGGCGGACAGGGGGCAGACAATGAGCAGTTCTTC. The full variable domain, with the rest looked up from reference TRBV5-1 and TRBJ2-1, is KAGVTQTPRYLIKTRGQQVTLSCSPISGHRSVSWYQQTPGQGLQFLFEYFSETQRNKGNFPGRFSGRQFSNSRSEMNVSTLELGDSALYLCASGGQGADNEQFFGPGTRLTVL.

In its sample, this clonotype was seen many times. The chain joins TRBV7-2 to TRBJ2-5, with unresolved D. Looked up from germline, CDR1 is SGHTA and CDR2 is FQGNSA. The CDR3 contains 11 residues. Between the trimmed V and J ends, which lost 5 bases and 5 bases, there was a span of 6 bases. CDR3 protein: CASSRGETQYF. CDR3 sequence (DNA): TGTGCCAGCAGCCGTGGGGAGACCCAGTACTTC.

The rearrangement links TRBV11-3 to TRBJ2-1; D is perhaps TRBD2 (6 bases). The CDR3 spans 16 residues. Trimming removed 2 bases from V and 7 bases from J, with 18 bases in between. Germline V gives CDR1 SGHNT, CDR2 YENEEA. CDR3 sequence reads: CASSLTGTGARNEQFF. The CDR3 coding sequence is TGTGCCAGCAGCTTAACCGGGACTGGGGCTCGAAATGAGCAGTTCTTC.

This clonotype was seen a handful of times. The chain uses TRBV3-1 and TRBJ1-5; maybe TRBD1 (5 bases). This CDR3 contains 13 residues. CDR1 and CDR2 (germline): LGHDT, YNNKEL (reference sequence). The V gene lost 1 base and the J gene lost 7 bases, with 8 bases spanning the gap. The DNA for the CDR3 is TGTGCCAGCAGCCAAGGGGGCTGGCAGCCCCAGCATTTT. It specifies CASSQGGWQPQHF.

The table lists this clonotype with a few counts. V is TRBV6-2 or TRBV6-3 and J is TRBJ2-2, with TRBD1 matching 7 bases. The trim removed 6 bases at V and 0 bases at J, leaving 7 bases unmatched. This CDR3 is built from 16 residues. Germline CDR1 MNHEY, CDR2 SVGEGT. For the CDR3, the DNA is TGTGCCAGCAGGCGACAGGGCCTCGCGAACACCGGGGAGCTGTTTTTT. Amino acid sequence: CASRRQGLANTGELFF.

The J gene is TRBJ2-1, the V gene TRBV5-1; no firm D call. CDR3 size: 15 residues. Germline V CDR1 and CDR2: SGHRS, YFSETQ. V was clipped by 0 bases and J by 7 bases, with 14 bases between them. CDR3 amino acids: CASSLGPALGNEQFF. DNA for the CDR3: TGCGCCAGCAGCTTGGGTCCAGCCCTGGGGAATGAGCAGTTCTTC.

This clonotype was seen many times. The rearrangement joins TRBV7-2 to TRBJ2-5; D is perhaps TRBD1 (6 bases). The V and J ends lost 6 bases and 8 bases respectively, with 16 bases between them. Germline V gives CDR1 SGHTA, CDR2 FQGNSA. CDR3 length equals 13 residues. CDR3 in amino acids: CASRGVSQGTQYF. The DNA of the CDR3 is TGTGCCAGCAGGGGCGTATCACAGGGCACCCAGTACTTC. Looking up the rest from reference TRBV7-2 and TRBJ2-5 gives the full variable domain: GAGVSQSPSNKVTEKGKDVELRCDPISGHTALYWYRQSLGQGLEFLIYFQGNSAPDKSGLPSDRFSAERTGGSVSTLTIQRTQQEDSAVYLCASRGVSQGTQYFGPGTRLLVL.

This clonotype was seen ten or more times. The chain combines TRBV7-8 with TRBJ2-3; possible D gene TRBD2, 6 bases. The V and J ends lost 5 bases and 2 bases respectively, with 14 bases between them. Germline values: CDR1 SGHVS, CDR2 FQNEAQ. The CDR3 totals 15 residues. This CDR3 reads CASSPRREPTDTQYF. The CDR3 region has the DNA TGTGCCAGCAGCCCCCGACGGGAGCCCACAGATACGCAGTATTTT.

The chain carries TRBV6-2 or TRBV6-3 and TRBJ2-1; D is undetermined. The ends were cut back, 8 bases at V and 0 bases at J, with 8 bases in the middle. Germline CDR1 reads MNHEY; CDR2 reads SVGEGT. The CDR3 contains 13 residues. The CDR3 region has the DNA TGTGCCAGCCAATTTGCCTCCTACAATGAGCAGTTCTTC. It specifies CASQFASYNEQFF.

This clonotype was counted between two and nine times. V usage is TRBV19 and J usage is TRBJ2-2; a possible D gene is TRBD1 (6 bases). V lost 10 bases and J lost 4, with 28 bases in between. Germline CDR1 is LNHDA and CDR2 is SQIVND (reference sequence). The CDR3 totals 18 residues. The CDR3 nucleotides read TGTGCCACCAGTAGTATTTGGATGGAATCAGGGGTCACCGGGGAGCTGTTTTTT. This encodes CATSSIWMESGVTGELFF. The full variable domain, with the rest looked up from reference TRBV19 and TRBJ2-2, is DGGITQSPKYLFRKEGQNVTLSCEQNLNHDAMYWYRQDPGQGLRLIYYSQIVNDFQKGDIAEGYSVSREKKESFPLTVTSAQKNPTAFYLCATSSIWMESGVTGELFFGEGSRLTVL.

V and J are TRBV20-1 and TRBJ1-2, with 8 bases that match TRBD1. The CDR3 has 15 amino acids. The ends lost 3 bases at V and 4 bases at J; junction bases unmatched: 10. Germline CDR1 reads DFQATT; CDR2 reads SNEGSKA (reference sequence). The CDR3 DNA follows: TGCAGTGCTAGCAACGCTAGGACAGGGAGCTATGGCTACACCTTC. Amino acid sequence: CSASNARTGSYGYTF.

The chain has TRBV9 and TRBJ2-2; 11 bases line up with TRBD2. The CDR3 sequence is 17 residues long. With V trimmed by 4 bases and J by 2 bases, 7 bases remained unmatched. From germline, CDR1 is SGDLS and CDR2 YYNGEE. The CDR3 nucleotides read TGTGCCAGCAGCCCCCGGACTAGCGGGCCTAACACCGGGGAGCTGTTTTTT. Translated, it gives CASSPRTSGPNTGELFF.

This clonotype has more than one count but fewer than ten. The chain recombines TRBV20-1 with TRBJ2-1; no clear D gene. Germline assignment: CDR1 DFQATT and CDR2 SNEGSKA (reference sequence). CDR3 size: 11 residues. V lost 7 bases to trimming and J lost 8 bases, with 12 bases between them. In nucleotides, the CDR3 is TGCAGTGGCGTAAAAGTAGATGAGCAGTTCTTC. Translated, it gives CSGVKVDEQFF.

This clonotype occurred many times. The chain joins TRBV29-1 to TRBJ2-5; D ambiguous. The CDR3 runs to 11 residues. Trimming removed 7 bases from V and 5 bases from J, with 11 bases in between. Germline values: CDR1 SQVTM, CDR2 ANQGSEA. CDR3 bases: TGCAGCGCCGCACTTGGCGAGACCCAGTACTTC. It yields the protein CSAALGETQYF. Drawing the rest from reference TRBV29-1 and TRBJ2-5, the complete variable domain is SAVISQKPSRDICQRGTSLTIQCQVDSQVTMMFWYRQQPGQSLTLIATANQGSEATYESGFVIDKFPISRPNLTFSTLTVSNMSPEDSSIYLCSAALGETQYFGPGTRLLVL.

V gene TRBV21-1 combines with J gene TRBJ1-5. TRBV21-1 is marked as a pseudogene. The CDR3 is made up of 18 amino acids. The CDR3 region is CASSKSFRTRGNNQPQHF. Here the CDR3 DNA reads TGTGCCAGCAGCAAAAGTTTCCGAACTAGAGGGAACAATCAGCCCCAGCATTTT.

On this clonotype itself: At one of its ends the junction is not consistent with the germline gene, which may arise from a read error. The V call is TRBV7-9, the J call TRBJ2-7; 7 bases are shared with TRBD1. The CDR3 sequence is 14 residues long. The germline V gene has CDR1 SEHNR and CDR2 FQNEAQ (reference sequence). The CDR3 bases are TGTGCCAGCACCTTACAGGGGCCCTCCTACGAGCAGTACTTC. Translated, it gives CASTLQGPSYEQYF.

The CDR3 sequence: CASSYYGLSRNEQFF. CDR3 in DNA: TGTGCCAGCAGTTACTATGGACTGTCGCGCAATGAGCAGTTCTTC. The V gene is TRBV6-5, the J gene TRBJ2-1; TRBD2 might be the D (5 bases). CDR3 length: 15 residues. CDR1 MNHEY and CDR2 SVGAGI come from the germline V gene. V was clipped by 1 base and J by 6 bases, with 13 bases between them.